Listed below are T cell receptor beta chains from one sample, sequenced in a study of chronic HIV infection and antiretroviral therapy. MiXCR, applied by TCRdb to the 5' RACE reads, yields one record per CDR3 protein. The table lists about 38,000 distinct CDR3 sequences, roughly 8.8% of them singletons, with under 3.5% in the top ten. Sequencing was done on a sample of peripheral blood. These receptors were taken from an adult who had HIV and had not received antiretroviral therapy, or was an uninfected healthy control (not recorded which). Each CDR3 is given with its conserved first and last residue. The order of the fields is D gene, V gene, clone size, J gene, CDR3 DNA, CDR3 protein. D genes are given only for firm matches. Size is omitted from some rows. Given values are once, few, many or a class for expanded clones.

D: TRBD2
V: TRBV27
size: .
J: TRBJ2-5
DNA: TGTGCCAGCAGTTTATCGTCAGCGGGAGGGCTTCCAGTTCTAGAGACCCAGTACTTC
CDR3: CASSLSSAGGLPVLETQYF

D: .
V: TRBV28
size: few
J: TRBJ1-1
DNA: TGTGCCAGCAGCTCCTCGGCGAACACTGAAGCTTTCTTT
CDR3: CASSSSANTEAFF

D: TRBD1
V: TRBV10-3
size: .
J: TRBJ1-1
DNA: TGTGCCATCAGCACACAGGGGGCCGTCGAAACTTTCTTT
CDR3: CAISTQGAVETFF

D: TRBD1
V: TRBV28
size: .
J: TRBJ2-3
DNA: TGTGCCAGCAGTTTACGGGGACAGGGGTCAGGAACGCAGTATTTT
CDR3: CASSLRGQGSGTQYF

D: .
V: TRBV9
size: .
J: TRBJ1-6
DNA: TGTGCCAGCAGCGTAGGGGGTTCACCCCTCCACTTT
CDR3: CASSVGGSPLHF

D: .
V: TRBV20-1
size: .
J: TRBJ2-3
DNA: TGCAGTGCTAGAGATGGCCGCCAGAGGACCACAGATACGCAGTATTTT
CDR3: CSARDGRQRTTDTQYF

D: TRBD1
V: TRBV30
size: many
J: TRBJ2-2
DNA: TGTGCCTGGAGTCCAGACAGGGACCCCGGGGAGCTGTTTTTT
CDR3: CAWSPDRDPGELFF

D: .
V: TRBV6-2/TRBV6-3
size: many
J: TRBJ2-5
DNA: TGTGCCAGCAGTGTCGGAGGAGGGCAGGAGACCCAGTACTTC
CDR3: CASSVGGGQETQYF

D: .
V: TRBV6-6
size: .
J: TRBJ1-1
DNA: TGTGCCAGCAGTTACAGGGGAGGTTGGACTGAAACTTTCTTT
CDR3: CASSYRGGWTETFF

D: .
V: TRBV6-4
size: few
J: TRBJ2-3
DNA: TGTGCCAGCGCGGCGGAGGCCACAGATACGCAGTATTTT
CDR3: CASAAEATDTQYF

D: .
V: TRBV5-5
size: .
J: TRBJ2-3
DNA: TGTGCCAGCAGCTCGGGGGCGGTGGCAGATACGCAGTATTTT
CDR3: CASSSGAVADTQYF

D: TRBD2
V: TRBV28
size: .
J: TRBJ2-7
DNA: TGTGCCAGCAGAAGCGGGAGCTACGAGCAGTACTTC
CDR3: CASRSGSYEQYF

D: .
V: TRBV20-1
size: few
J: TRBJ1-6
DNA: TGCAGTGCTAGAGAAATGGCAGGAAGTTCACCCCTCCACTTT
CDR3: CSAREMAGSSPLHF

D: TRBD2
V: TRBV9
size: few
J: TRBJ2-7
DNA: TGTGCCAGCAGCGCGGGACTAGCGGGGTCCTACGAGCAGTACTTC
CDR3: CASSAGLAGSYEQYF

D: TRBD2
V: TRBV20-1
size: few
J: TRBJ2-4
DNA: TGCAGTGCTAGAGATGTGGCTAGCGGGAGTATGGACATTCAGTACTTC
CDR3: CSARDVASGSMDIQYF

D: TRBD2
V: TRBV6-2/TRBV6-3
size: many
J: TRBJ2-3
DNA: TGTGCCAGCAGTTACGGGAGGGCCACAGATACGCAGTATTTT
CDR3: CASSYGRATDTQYF

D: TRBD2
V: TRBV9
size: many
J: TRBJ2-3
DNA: TGTGCCAGCAGCGTACGGGAGGGCGAGCTTACGCAGTATTTT
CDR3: CASSVREGELTQYF

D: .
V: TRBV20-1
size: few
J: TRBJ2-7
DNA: TGCAGTGCTAGGGGGGGAGGTAATCCCTACGAGCAGTACTTC
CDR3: CSARGGGNPYEQYF

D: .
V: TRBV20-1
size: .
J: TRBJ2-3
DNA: TGCAGTGCTAGAGTCCAGGGATGGGGCACAGATACGCAGTATTTT
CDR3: CSARVQGWGTDTQYF

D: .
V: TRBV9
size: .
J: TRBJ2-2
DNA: TGTGCCAGCAGCGTAGAGCCAGGCGGGGTCGGGGAGCTGTTTTTT
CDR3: CASSVEPGGVGELFF

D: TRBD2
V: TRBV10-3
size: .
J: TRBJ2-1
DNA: TGTGCCATCAGGAAGCGGGAGGAAGCCTATAATGAGCAGTTCTTC
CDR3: CAIRKREEAYNEQFF

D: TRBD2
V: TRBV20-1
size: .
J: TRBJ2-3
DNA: TGCAGTGCTAAGACTAGCGGGAAAGGGTGGGCAGATACGCAGTATTTT
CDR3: CSAKTSGKGWADTQYF

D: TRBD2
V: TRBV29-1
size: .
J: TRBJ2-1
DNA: TGCAGCGTGCTACTAGCGGGAGGGCCGTACAATGAGCAGTTCTTC
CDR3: CSVLLAGGPYNEQFF

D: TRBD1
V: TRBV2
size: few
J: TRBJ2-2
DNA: TGTGCCAGCAGGGGGACAGGGGGCACCGGGGAGCTGTTTTTT
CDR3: CASRGTGGTGELFF

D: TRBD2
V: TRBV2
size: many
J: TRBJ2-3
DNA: TGTGCCAGCAGACCCCAGCGGGAGGCTATAGATACGCAGTATTTT
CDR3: CASRPQREAIDTQYF

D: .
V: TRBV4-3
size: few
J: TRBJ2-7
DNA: TGCGCCAGCAGCCACGGACCGAACTCCTACGAGCAGTACTTC
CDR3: CASSHGPNSYEQYF

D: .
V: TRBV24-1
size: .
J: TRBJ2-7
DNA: TGTGCCACCAGTGCCGGGTACGAGCAGTACTTC
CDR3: CATSAGYEQYF

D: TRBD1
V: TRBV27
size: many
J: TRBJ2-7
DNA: TGTGCCAGCAGTCCCGTGGACAGGGTTGGGGAGCAGTACTTC
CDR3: CASSPVDRVGEQYF

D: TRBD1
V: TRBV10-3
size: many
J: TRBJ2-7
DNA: TGTGCCATCAGTGAGCCGACAGGGGGCAAGGACGAGCAGTACTTC
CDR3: CAISEPTGGKDEQYF

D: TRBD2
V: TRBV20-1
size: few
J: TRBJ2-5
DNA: TGCAGTGCTGGACTAGCGGGAAGCCAAGAGACCCAGTACTTC
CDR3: CSAGLAGSQETQYF

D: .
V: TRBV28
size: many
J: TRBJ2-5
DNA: TGTGCCAGCAGTTTCCGGCGGGATGGGTACCAAGAGACCCAGTACTTC
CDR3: CASSFRRDGYQETQYF

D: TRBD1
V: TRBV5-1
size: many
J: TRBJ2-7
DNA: TGCGCCAGCAGCGGAAGCCGGGACAGGGGATTCTACGAGCAGTACTTC
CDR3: CASSGSRDRGFYEQYF

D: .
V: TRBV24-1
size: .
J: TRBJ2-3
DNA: TGTGCCACCAGTGATTTGCGCGCAGATAGCACAGATACGCAGTATTTT
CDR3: CATSDLRADSTDTQYF

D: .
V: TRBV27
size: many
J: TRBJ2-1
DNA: TGTGCCAGCAGTTTAGGACTTAGCAATGAGCAGTTCTTC
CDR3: CASSLGLSNEQFF

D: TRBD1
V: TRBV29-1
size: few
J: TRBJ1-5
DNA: TGCAGCGTCCTAGACAGGGAAGGACAGCCCCAGCATTTT
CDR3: CSVLDREGQPQHF

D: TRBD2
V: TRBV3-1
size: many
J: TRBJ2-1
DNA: TGTGCCAGCAGCCCCCCCCCGGGGGAGGGAAGAAATGAGCAGTTCTTC
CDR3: CASSPPPGEGRNEQFF